The 18 T cell receptor beta chains below all came from one sample that was sequenced in a study of CD8 T cells in ankylosing spondylitis. MiXCR, applied by TCRdb to the 5' RACE reads, yields one record per CDR3 protein. This table has 350,000 or so distinct CDR3 sequences, approximately 14% appearing once. The sample consisted of blood, either unsorted or a sorted T cell fraction (not recorded which). Receptors were obtained from a male donor with ankylosing spondylitis or in good health (not recorded which).

The sample holds a few counts of this clonotype. The chain links TRBV5-1 to TRBJ2-7; D is uncertain. Germline CDR1 is SGHRS and CDR2 is YFSETQ. The CDR3 runs to 15 residues. Trimming pared 3 bases from V and 2 bases from J, leaving 15 bases between. The chain's CDR3 is CASSSPPGSPYEQYF. CDR3 nucleotide sequence: TGCGCCAGCAGCTCACCCCCAGGAAGTCCCTACGAGCAGTACTTC.

This clonotype was detected a few times. The chain recombines TRBV11-2 with TRBJ1-2; D might be TRBD1 (6 bases). In germline, CDR1 is SGHAT, CDR2 FQNNGV. This CDR3 contains 16 residues. V was pared by 0 bases and J by 10 bases, with 21 bases between. Here the CDR3 DNA reads TGTGCCAGCAGCTTAGAACAGGGTGTAAAAATGCTATACTACACCTTC. It yields the protein CASSLEQGVKMLYYTF.

This clonotype has more than one count but fewer than ten. The chain links TRBV12-3 or TRBV12-4 to TRBJ2-5; the D gene could be TRBD1 or TRBD2 (5 bases each). The V end was cut by 8 bases, the J end by 7 bases, with 20 bases between. This CDR3 is 14 amino acids long. The CDR3 here is CASRDGDRAGTQYF. For the CDR3, the DNA is TGTGCCAGCCGGGACGGCGATAGGGCAGGGACCCAGTACTTC.

This clonotype was observed a handful of times. J is TRBJ2-1 and V is TRBV3-1; 7 bases line up with TRBD2. This CDR3 contains 14 residues. Germline V gene sequence: CDR1 LGHDT, CDR2 YNNKEL (reference sequence). Trimming took 4 bases from V and 6 from J; bases not matched to a gene: 6. The chain's CDR3 is CASSLRDYSNEQFF. CDR3 coding DNA: TGTGCCAGCAGCCTCCGGGACTACTCCAATGAGCAGTTCTTC.

The V call is TRBV7-6, the J call TRBJ1-2, with unresolved D. This CDR3 comprises 13 residues. Trimming shortened V by 3 bases and J by 8 bases, and 13 bases separated the two germline ends. From germline, CDR1 is SGHVS and CDR2 FNYEAQ. This CDR3 is CASSFGQLQGYTF. The CDR3 DNA reads as TGTGCCAGCAGCTTCGGGCAGTTACAGGGCTACACCTTC.

The V call is TRBV12-3 or TRBV12-4, the J call TRBJ1-2; D is undetermined. The V end lost 1 base, the J end lost 1 base, and 7 bases lay between the germline ends. CDR3 length: 14 residues. The CDR3 coding sequence is TGTGCCAGCAGTTTAGGACTGCTTAACTATGGCTACACCTTC. Amino acids: CASSLGLLNYGYTF.

This clonotype occurred many times. V is TRBV29-1 and J is TRBJ2-3; D unclear. In germline, CDR1 is SQVTM, CDR2 ANQGSEA. CDR3 length: 12 amino acids. V lost 4 bases and J 0 bases, leaving 5 bases between the germline ends. CDR3 sequence: CSVVLSTDTQYF. The CDR3, as DNA: TGCAGCGTTGTTCTAAGCACAGATACGCAGTATTTT.

This sequence joins TRBV20-1 and TRBJ2-3; perhaps TRBD2 as D (6 bases). V was shortened by 3 bases and J by 1 base, with 11 bases between the two germline ends. The CDR3 runs to 14 residues. Germline V gives CDR1 DFQATT, CDR2 SNEGSKA (reference sequence). For the CDR3, the DNA is TGCAGTGCTAGGGAGCCTAGCGGCACAGATACGCAGTATTTT. The encoded protein is CSAREPSGTDTQYF.

This clonotype was observed at least ten times. This chain joins TRBV11-1 and TRBJ1-1, with D perhaps TRBD1 (6 bases). This CDR3 has 19 residues. Germline assignment: CDR1 SGHAT and CDR2 FQDESV (reference sequence). Trimming stripped 5 bases from V and 3 bases from J, with 28 bases between. The CDR3 sequence is CASSLGSRGGILEDTEAFF. Here the CDR3 DNA reads TGTGCCAGCAGCCTCGGATCCAGGGGAGGCATATTGGAGGACACTGAAGCTTTCTTT.

This rearrangement joins TRBV12-3 or TRBV12-4 to TRBJ1-1; TRBD1 matches at 7 bases. V shed 8 bases and J 1 base; nucleotides not matched to a gene: 4. The CDR3 spans 13 residues. The CDR3, as DNA: TGTGCCAGCCTGACAGGGCCGAACACTGAAGCTTTCTTT. Amino acids: CASLTGPNTEAFF.

A few counts support this clonotype. V is TRBV29-1 and J is TRBJ1-2; possible D gene TRBD1, 5 bases. The V end was cut by 5 bases, the J end by 2 bases, with 9 bases between. The germline V gene has CDR1 SQVTM and CDR2 ANQGSEA. This CDR3 is 12 amino acids long. CDR3 sequence reads: CSVLDRNYGYTF. CDR3 DNA sequence: TGCAGCGTTTTAGACAGAAACTATGGCTACACCTTC. Drawing the rest from reference TRBV29-1 and TRBJ1-2, the complete variable domain is SAVISQKPSRDICQRGTSLTIQCQVDSQVTMMFWYRQQPGQSLTLIATANQGSEATYESGFVIDKFPISRPNLTFSTLTVSNMSPEDSSIYLCSVLDRNYGYTFGSGTRLTVV.

This clonotype was observed at least ten times. The rearrangement joins TRBV5-1 to TRBJ2-3; no reliable D call. Germline V CDR1 and CDR2: SGHRS, YFSETQ. The CDR3 sequence is 14 residues long. Trimming removed 0 bases from V and 2 bases from J, with 7 bases in between. CDR3 amino acids: CASSLELFTDTQYF. The DNA of the CDR3 is TGCGCCAGCAGCTTGGAGCTCTTCACAGATACGCAGTATTTT.

This clonotype was observed at least ten times. The J gene is TRBJ1-1, the V gene TRBV27, with D hard to call. Germline loops: CDR1 MNHEY, CDR2 SMNVEV (reference sequence). The CDR3 spans 13 residues. Trimming left V 5 bases short and J 7 bases short, with 14 bases between. Written as DNA, the CDR3 is TGTGCCAGCAGTCCCCCGGGGAGTAGTGAAGCTTTCTTT. It codes for CASSPPGSSEAFF.

The V gene is TRBV6-5, the J gene TRBJ2-7, with TRBD1 matching 10 bases. The CDR3 runs to 15 residues. The junction had 6 bases not matched to a gene; V was cut back by 2 bases and J by 5 bases. Germline V CDR1 and CDR2: MNHEY, SVGAGI. DNA of the CDR3: TGTGCCAGCAGTTACCCGGGACAGGGGACGAACGAGCAGTACTTC. Its protein product is CASSYPGQGTNEQYF.

This clonotype has a single count. This sequence joins TRBV20-1 and TRBJ2-7; tentatively, D is TRBD2 (6 bases). Trimming left V 0 bases short and J 2 bases short, with 23 bases between. CDR1 is DFQATT and CDR2 is SNEGSKA in the germline V gene (reference sequence). The CDR3 runs to 18 residues. The CDR3 DNA sequence: TGCAGTGCTAGAGATGCGGGGCCGCGTCCCTTTTCAACCTACGAGCAGTACTTC. Translation: CSARDAGPRPFSTYEQYF.

This clonotype was recorded a few times. The chain couples TRBV7-9 to TRBJ1-1; 8 bases are shared with TRBD1. Germline CDR1 SEHNR, CDR2 FQNEAQ (reference sequence). The length of the CDR3 is 12 residues. The ends lost 11 bases at V and 0 bases at J; junction bases unmatched: 2. The CDR3 region is CAGQGMNTEAFF. The DNA for the CDR3 is TGTGCCGGACAGGGAATGAACACTGAAGCTTTCTTT.

V usage is TRBV5-1 and J usage is TRBJ2-2; 7 bases map to TRBD2. The V segment lost 10 bases and the J segment 1 base; nucleotides outside the gene matches: 4. Germline values: CDR1 SGHRS, CDR2 YFSETQ. The CDR3 covers 13 residues. CDR3 sequence reads: CASGLGNTGELFF. DNA for the CDR3: TGCGCCTCAGGACTAGGGAACACCGGGGAGCTGTTTTTT.

With respect to this clonotype: Mismatch with germline at one junction end may stem from a read error. The chain combines TRBV3-1 with TRBJ2-1; D uncertain. Germline lookup yields CDR1 LGHDT and CDR2 YNNKEL (reference sequence). The CDR3 consists of 11 residues. The CDR3 region has the DNA TGTGCCACCAGCCAAGATCACGAGCAGTTCTTC. Protein product: CATSQDHEQFF.